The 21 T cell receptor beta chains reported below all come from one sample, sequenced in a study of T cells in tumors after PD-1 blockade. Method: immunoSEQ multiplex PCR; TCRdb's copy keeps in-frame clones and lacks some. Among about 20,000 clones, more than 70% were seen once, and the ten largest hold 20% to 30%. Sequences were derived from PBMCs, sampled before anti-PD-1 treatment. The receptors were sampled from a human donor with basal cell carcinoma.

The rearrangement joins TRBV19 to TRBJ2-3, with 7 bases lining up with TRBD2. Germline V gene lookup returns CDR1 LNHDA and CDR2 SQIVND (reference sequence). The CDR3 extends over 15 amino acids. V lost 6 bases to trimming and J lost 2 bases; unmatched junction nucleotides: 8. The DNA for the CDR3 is TGTGCCAGTAGCCCACAAGCGGGGTACACAGATACGCAGTATTTT. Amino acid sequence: CASSPQAGYTDTQYF.

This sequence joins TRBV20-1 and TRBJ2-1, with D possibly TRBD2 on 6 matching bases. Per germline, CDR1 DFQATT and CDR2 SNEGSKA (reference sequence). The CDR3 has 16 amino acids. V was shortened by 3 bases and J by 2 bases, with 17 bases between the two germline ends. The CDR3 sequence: CSASDDSGYPYNEQFF. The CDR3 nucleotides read TGCAGTGCTAGTGACGATAGCGGTTATCCCTACAATGAGCAGTTCTTC.

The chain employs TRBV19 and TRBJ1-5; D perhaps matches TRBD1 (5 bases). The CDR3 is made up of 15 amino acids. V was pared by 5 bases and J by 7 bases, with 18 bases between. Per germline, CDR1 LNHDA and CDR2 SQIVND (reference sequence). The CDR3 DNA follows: TGTGCCAGTAGTCCTCTGGCCGGGACGCGACAGCCCCAGCATTTT. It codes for CASSPLAGTRQPQHF.

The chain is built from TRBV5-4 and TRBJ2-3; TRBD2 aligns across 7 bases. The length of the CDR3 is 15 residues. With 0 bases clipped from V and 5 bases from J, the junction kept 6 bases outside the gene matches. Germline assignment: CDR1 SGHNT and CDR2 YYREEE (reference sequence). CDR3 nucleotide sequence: TGTGCCAGCAGCTTGGTCCAGCGGGGAAGAGATACGCAGTATTTT. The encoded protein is CASSLVQRGRDTQYF.

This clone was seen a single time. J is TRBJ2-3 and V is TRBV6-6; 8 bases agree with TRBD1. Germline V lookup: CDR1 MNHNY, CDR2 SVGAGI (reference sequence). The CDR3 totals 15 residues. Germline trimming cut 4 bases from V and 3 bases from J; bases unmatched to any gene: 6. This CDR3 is CASSLPGQDTDTQYF. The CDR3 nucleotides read TGTGCCAGCAGTTTACCGGGACAGGATACAGATACGCAGTATTTT.

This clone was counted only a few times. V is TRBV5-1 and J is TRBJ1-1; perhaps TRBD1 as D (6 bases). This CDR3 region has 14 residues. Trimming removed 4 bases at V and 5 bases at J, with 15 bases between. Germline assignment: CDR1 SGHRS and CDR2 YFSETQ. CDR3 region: CASSRTGRGTEAFF. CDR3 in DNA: TGCGCCAGCAGCAGGACCGGCAGGGGTACTGAAGCTTTCTTT. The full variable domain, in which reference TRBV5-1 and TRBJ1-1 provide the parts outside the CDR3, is KAGVTQTPRYLIKTRGQQVTLSCSPISGHRSVSWYQQTPGQGLQFLFEYFSETQRNKGNFPGRFSGRQFSNSRSEMNVSTLELGDSALYLCASSRTGRGTEAFFGQGTRLTVV.

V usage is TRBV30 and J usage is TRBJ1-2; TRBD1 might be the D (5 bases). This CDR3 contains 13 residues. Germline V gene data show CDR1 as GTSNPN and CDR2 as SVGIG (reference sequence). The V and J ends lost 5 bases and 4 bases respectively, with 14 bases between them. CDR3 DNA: TGTGCCTGGTCCCCCGCAGGGATCTATGGCTACACCTTC. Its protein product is CAWSPAGIYGYTF.

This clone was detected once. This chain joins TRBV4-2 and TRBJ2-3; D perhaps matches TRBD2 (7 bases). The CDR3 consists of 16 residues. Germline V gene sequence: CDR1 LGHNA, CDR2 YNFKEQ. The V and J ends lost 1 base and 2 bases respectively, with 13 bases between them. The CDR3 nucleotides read TGTGCCAGCAGCCAAGCATCGGGGGGCTACACAGATACGCAGTATTTT. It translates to CASSQASGGYTDTQYF.

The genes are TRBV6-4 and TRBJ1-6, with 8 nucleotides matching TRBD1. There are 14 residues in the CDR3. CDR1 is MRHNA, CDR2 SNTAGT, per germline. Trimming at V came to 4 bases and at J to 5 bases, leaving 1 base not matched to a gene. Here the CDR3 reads CASSADRDNSPLHF. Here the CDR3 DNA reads TGTGCCAGCAGTGCGGACAGGGATAATTCACCCCTCCACTTT.

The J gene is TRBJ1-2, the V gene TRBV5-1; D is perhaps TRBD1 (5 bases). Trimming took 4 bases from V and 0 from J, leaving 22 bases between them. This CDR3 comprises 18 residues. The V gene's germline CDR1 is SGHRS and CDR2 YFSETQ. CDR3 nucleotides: TGCGCCAGCAGCCCGGGCCCAGGTCCGGGGCTCACTAACTATGGCTACACCTTC. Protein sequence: CASSPGPGPGLTNYGYTF.

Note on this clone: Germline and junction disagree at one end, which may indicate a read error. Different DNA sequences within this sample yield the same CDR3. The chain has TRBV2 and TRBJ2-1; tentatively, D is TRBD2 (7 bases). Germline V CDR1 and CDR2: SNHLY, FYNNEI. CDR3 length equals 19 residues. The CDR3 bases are TGTCCCAGCTGTCATGGGGGGGCGGGGGTGGGGAGCTCCTACAATGAGCAGTTCTTC. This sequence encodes CPSCHGGAGVGSSYNEQFF.

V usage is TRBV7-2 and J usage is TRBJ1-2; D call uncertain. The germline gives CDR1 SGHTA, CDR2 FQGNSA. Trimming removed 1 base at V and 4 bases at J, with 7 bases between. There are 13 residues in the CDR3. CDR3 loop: CASSLDPGYGYTF. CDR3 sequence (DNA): TGTGCCAGCAGCTTAGACCCAGGCTATGGCTACACCTTC.

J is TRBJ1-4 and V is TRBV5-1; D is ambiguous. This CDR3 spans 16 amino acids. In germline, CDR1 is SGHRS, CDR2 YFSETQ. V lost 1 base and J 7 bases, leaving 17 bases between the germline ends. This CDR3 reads CASSLRGSGWGEKLFF. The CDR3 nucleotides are TGCGCCAGCAGCTTGCGTGGCTCGGGGTGGGGTGAAAAACTGTTTTTT. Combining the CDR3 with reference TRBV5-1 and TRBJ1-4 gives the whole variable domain KAGVTQTPRYLIKTRGQQVTLSCSPISGHRSVSWYQQTPGQGLQFLFEYFSETQRNKGNFPGRFSGRQFSNSRSEMNVSTLELGDSALYLCASSLRGSGWGEKLFFGSGTQLSVL.

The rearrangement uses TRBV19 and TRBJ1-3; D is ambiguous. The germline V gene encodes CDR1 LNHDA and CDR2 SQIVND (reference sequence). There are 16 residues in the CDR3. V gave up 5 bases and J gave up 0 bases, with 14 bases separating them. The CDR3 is CASSAIVTSSGNTIYF. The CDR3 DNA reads TGTGCCAGTAGTGCGATTGTCACGAGCTCTGGAAACACCATATATTTT.

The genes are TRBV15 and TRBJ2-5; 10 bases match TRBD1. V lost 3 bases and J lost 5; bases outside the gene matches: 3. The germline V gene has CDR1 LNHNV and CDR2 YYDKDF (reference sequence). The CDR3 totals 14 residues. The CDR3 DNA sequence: TGTGCCACCAGCAGGGGGACAGGGGAGGAGACCCAGTACTTC. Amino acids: CATSRGTGEETQYF.

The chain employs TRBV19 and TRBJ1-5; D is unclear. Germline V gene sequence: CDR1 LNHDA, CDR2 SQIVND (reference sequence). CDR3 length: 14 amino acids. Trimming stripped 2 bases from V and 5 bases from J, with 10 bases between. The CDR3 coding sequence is TGTGCCAGTAGTATAAACATCGTTGATCAGCCCCAGCATTTT. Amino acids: CASSINIVDQPQHF.

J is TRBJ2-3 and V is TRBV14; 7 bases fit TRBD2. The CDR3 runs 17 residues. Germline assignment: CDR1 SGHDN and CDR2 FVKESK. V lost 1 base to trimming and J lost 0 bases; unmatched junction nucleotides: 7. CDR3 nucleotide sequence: TGTGCCAGCAGCCAAGGAGTGGGGGGGTACAGCACAGATACGCAGTATTTT. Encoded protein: CASSQGVGGYSTDTQYF.

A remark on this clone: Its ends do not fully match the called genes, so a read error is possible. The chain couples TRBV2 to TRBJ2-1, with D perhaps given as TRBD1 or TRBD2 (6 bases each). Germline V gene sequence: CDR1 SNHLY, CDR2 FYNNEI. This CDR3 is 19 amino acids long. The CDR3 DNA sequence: TGTGCCCGCAGTGAAGGGTGGGGGCGGGCGGGGAGCTCCTACAATGAGCAGTTCTTC. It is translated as CARSEGWGRAGSSYNEQFF.

The CDR3 DNA sequence: TGTGCCAGCAGTGCCGTGAGACACGGCAATGAAAAACTGTTTTTT. Its protein product is CASSAVRHGNEKLFF. The chain joins TRBV2 to TRBJ1-4; D remains unclear. Per germline, CDR1 SNHLY and CDR2 FYNNEI. This CDR3 comprises 15 residues. V shed 4 bases and J shed 5 bases, with 14 bases lying between them.

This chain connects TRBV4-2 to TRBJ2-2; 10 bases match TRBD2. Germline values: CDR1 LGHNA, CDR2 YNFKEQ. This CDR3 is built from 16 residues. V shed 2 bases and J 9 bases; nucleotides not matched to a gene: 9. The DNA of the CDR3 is TGTGCCAGCAGCCAATCCGGGACTAGCGTTTACCGGGAGCTGTTTTTT. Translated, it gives CASSQSGTSVYRELFF.

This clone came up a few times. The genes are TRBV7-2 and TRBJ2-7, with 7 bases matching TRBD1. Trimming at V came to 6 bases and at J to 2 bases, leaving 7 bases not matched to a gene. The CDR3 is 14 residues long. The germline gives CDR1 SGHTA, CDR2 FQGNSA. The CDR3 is CASSLDRMTYEQYF. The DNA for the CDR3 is TGTGCCAGCAGTTTGGACAGGATGACCTACGAGCAGTACTTC.